The text below deals with one TCR beta chain. This specimen belongs to a study of shared clonotypes between healthy human individuals. Assay used: immunoSEQ multiplex PCR; TCRdb lists only in-frame clones, some missing. The table lists 330,000 or so clones, around 72% of them singletons. CDR1 SGHTA and CDR2 FQGNSA come from the germline V gene. J lost 9 bases, V lost 5 bases, and 10 bases had no gene match. The CDR3 contains 15 residues. This clonotype was obtained from a man aged 25-45 years in good health. The specimen was memory CD4+ T cells sorted from blood. Subset in this sample: CD45RA-negative fraction. V usage is TRBV7-2 and J usage is TRBJ2-3; the match to TRBD1 covers 11 bases. The CDR3 spells CASSPGQGAGRTQYF. CDR3 sequence (DNA): TGTGCCAGCAGCCCAGGACAGGGGGCTGGGCGGACGCAGTATTTT.